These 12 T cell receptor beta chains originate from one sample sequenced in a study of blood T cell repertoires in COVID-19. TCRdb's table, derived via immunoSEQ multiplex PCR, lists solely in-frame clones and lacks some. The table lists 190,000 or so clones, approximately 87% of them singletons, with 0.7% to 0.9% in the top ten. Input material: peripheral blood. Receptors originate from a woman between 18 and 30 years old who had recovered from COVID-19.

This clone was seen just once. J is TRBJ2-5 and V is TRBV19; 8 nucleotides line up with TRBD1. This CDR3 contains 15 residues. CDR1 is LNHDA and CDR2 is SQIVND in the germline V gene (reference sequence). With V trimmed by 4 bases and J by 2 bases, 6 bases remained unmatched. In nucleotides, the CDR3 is TGTGCCAGTAGTACAAGGACAGGGCCGCAAGAGACCCAGTACTTC. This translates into CASSTRTGPQETQYF.

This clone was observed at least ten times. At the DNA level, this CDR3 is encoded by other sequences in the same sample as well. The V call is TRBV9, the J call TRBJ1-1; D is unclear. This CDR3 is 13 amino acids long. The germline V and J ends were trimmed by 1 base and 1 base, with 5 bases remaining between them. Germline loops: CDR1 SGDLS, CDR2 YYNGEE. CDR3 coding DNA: TGTGCCAGCAGCGTAAGAGGGAACACTGAAGCTTTCTTT. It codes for CASSVRGNTEAFF.

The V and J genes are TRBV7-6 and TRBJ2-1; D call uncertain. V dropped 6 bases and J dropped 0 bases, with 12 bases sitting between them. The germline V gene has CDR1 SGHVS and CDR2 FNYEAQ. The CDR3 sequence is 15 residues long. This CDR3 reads CASSPVGDSYNEQFF. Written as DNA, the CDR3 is TGTGCCAGCAGTCCCGTGGGCGACTCCTACAATGAGCAGTTCTTC.

The CDR3 reads CASSGRGDIQYF. Written as DNA, the CDR3 is TGTGCCAGCAGTGGTAGGGGTGACATTCAGTACTTC. The chain joins TRBV28 to TRBJ2-4; the D gene is possibly TRBD1 (5 bases). Trimming left V 5 bases short and J 8 bases short, with 10 bases between. This CDR3 is built from 12 residues. Germline values: CDR1 MDHEN, CDR2 SYDVKM.

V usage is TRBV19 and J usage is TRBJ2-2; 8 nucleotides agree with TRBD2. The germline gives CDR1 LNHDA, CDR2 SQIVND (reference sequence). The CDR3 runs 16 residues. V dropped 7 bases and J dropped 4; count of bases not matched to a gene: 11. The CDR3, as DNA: TGTGCCAGTAAAAAAGCGGGAGATAGTGCCACCGGGGAGCTGTTTTTT. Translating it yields CASKKAGDSATGELFF.

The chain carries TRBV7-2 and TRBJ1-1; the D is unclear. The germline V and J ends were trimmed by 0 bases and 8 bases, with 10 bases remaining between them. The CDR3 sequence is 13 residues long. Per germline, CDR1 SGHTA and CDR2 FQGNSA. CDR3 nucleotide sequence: TGTGCCAGCAGCTTAGCTTTTGGGCAAGAAGCTTTCTTT. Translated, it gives CASSLAFGQEAFF.

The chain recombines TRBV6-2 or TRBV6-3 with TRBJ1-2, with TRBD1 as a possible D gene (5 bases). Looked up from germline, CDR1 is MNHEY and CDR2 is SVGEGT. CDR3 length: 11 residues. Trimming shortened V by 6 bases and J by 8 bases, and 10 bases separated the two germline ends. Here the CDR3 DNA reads TGTGCCAGCAGCCCACGGGGGGGCTACACCTTC. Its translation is CASSPRGGYTF.

The CDR3 region is CASSLGSTPYEQYV. The CDR3 region has the DNA TGTGCCAGCAGCTTGGGGAGCACGCCTTACGAGCAGTACGTC. The gene calls are TRBV5-6 and TRBJ2-7; no firm D call. V was cut by 0 bases and J by 4 bases, with 11 bases left in between. The CDR3 extends over 14 amino acids. Germline loops: CDR1 SGHDT, CDR2 YYEEEE.

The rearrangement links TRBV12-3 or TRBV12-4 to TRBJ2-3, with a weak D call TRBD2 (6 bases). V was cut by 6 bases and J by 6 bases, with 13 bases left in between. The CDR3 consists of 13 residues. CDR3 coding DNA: TGTGCCAGCAGAATGGGGGGTTCGGATACGCAGTATTTT. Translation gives CASRMGGSDTQYF.

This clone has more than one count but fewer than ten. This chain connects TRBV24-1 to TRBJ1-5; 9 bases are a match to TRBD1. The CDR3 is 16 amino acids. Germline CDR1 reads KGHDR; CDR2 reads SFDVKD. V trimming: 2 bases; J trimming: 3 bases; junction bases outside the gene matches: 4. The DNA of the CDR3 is TGTGCCACCAGTGATTCCCGGGACAGGGTCAATCAGCCCCAGCATTTT. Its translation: CATSDSRDRVNQPQHF.

Written as DNA, the CDR3 is TGTGCCAGCAGCCGCCGACAGTCGGAGACCCAGTACTTC. It translates to CASSRRQSETQYF. The chain joins TRBV6-2 or TRBV6-3 to TRBJ2-5, with D perhaps TRBD1 (5 bases). CDR3 length equals 13 residues. Trimming removed 6 bases at V and 5 bases at J, with 13 bases between. Germline V gives CDR1 MNHEY, CDR2 SVGEGT.

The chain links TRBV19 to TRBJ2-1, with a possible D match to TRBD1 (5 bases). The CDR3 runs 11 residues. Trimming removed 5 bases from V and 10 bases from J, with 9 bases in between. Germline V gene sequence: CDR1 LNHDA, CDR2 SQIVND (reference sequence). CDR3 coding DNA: TGTGCCAGTAGTGCAGGGTGGGAGCAGTTCTTC. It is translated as CASSAGWEQFF.